This TCR beta chain was observed in a study of T cell responses to AZD1222 COVID-19 vaccine. Whole-study findings and limits: It should be noted that donors were predominantly white British and more often female, and clonal diversity was possibly underestimated.

As to this clone: What it recognizes is unknown.

Between the trimmed V and J ends, which lost 6 bases and 3 bases, there was a span of 5 bases. The CDR3 covers 11 residues. The germline V gene encodes CDR1 MNHEY and CDR2 SVGAGI. Here immunoSEQ multiplex PCR was the method, and the copy in TCRdb shows in-frame clones only, minus some. Here the sample spans some 200,000 clones, approximately 91% being singletons. The receptor was isolated from an adult who received the AZD1222 COVID-19 vaccine. The sequenced sample was peripheral blood, obtained 28 days after the second AZD1222 dose. The chain links TRBV6-5 to TRBJ2-5; D is undetermined. CDR3 DNA sequence: TGTGCCAGCAGAAAAAAAGAGACCCAGTACTTC. This sequence encodes CASRKKETQYF.